Reported below is one T cell receptor beta chain. The antigen is not known. V lost 6 bases, J lost 0 bases, and 4 bases stayed unmatched. This CDR3 region has 14 residues. Germline V gene lookup returns CDR1 SNHLY and CDR2 FYNNEI. Clones were sequenced by immunoSEQ multiplex PCR, and TCRdb holds only the in-frame ones, with some missing. This table holds 110,000 to 150,000 clones, roughly 90% found once. The data belong to a study of T cell responses to AZD1222 COVID-19 vaccine. Study results and limitations: Receipt of two AZD1222 doses was followed by a rise in Spike-specific TCR breadth and depth.

The chain is built from TRBV2 and TRBJ2-7; 8 nucleotides match TRBD1. The sequencing here drew on peripheral blood, taken 28 days after the second AZD1222 dose. This TCR came from an adult who received the AZD1222 COVID-19 vaccine. The DNA of the CDR3 is TGTGCCAGCAGAGGACAGGGAGGCTCCTACGAGCAGTACTTC. Translating it yields CASRGQGGSYEQYF.